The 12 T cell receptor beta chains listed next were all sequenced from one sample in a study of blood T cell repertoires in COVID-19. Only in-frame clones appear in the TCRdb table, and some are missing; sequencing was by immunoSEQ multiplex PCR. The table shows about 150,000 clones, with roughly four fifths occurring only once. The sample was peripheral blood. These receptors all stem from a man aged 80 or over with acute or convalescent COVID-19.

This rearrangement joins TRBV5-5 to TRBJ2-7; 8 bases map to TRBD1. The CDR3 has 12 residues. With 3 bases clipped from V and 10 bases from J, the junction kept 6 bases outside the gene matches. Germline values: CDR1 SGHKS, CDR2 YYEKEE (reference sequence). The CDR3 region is CASSSRTGYQYV. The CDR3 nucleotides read TGTGCCAGCAGCTCTCGGACAGGGTATCAGTACGTC.

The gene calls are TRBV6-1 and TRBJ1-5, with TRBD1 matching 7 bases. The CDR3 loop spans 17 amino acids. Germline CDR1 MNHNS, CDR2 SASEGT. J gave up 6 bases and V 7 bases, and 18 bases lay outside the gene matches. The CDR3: CASIEVRGFGVGQPQHF. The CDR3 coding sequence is TGTGCCAGCATTGAGGTCAGGGGGTTCGGAGTGGGTCAGCCCCAGCATTTT.

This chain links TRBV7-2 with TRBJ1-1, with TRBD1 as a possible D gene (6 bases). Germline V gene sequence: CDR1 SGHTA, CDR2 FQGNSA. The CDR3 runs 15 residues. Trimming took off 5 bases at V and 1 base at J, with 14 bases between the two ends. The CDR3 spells CASSPSPTGNTEAFF. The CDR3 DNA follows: TGTGCCAGCAGCCCCAGCCCGACAGGGAACACTGAAGCTTTCTTT.

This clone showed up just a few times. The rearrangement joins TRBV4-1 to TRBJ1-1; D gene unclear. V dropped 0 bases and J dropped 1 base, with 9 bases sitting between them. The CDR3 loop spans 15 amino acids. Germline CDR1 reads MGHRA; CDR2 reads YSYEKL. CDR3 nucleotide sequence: TGCGCCAGCAGCCAAGATCGGCTAGGGAACACTGAAGCTTTCTTT. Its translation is CASSQDRLGNTEAFF.

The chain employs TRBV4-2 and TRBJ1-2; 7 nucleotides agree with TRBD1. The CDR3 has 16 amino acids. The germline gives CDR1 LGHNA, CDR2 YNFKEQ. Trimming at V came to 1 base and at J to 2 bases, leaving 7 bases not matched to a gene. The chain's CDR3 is CASSQGYRGRNYGYTF. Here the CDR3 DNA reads TGTGCCAGCAGCCAAGGTTACAGGGGTAGAAACTATGGCTACACCTTC.

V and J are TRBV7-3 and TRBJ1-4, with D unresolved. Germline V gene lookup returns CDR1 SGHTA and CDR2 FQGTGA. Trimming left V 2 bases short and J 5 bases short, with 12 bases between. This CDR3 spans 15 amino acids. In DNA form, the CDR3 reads TGTGCCAGCAGCTTACTCCGCCAGAAGAATGAAAAACTGTTTTTT. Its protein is CASSLLRQKNEKLFF.

This CDR3 is CASSREPSGGGTDTQYF. For the CDR3, the DNA is TGTGCCAGCAGCCGAGAACCTAGCGGGGGGGGGACAGATACGCAGTATTTT. V usage is TRBV4-2 and J usage is TRBJ2-3; the match to TRBD2 covers 12 bases. CDR1 is LGHNA, CDR2 YNFKEQ, per germline. Trimming at V came to 4 bases and at J to 3 bases, leaving 8 bases not matched to a gene. This CDR3 is 17 amino acids long.

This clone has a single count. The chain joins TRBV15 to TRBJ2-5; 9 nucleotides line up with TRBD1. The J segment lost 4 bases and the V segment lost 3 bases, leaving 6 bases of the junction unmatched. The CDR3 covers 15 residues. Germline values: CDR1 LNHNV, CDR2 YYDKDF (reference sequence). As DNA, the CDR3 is TGTGCCACCAGCAGGGGGGGACAGGGAGTAGAGACCCAGTACTTC. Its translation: CATSRGGQGVETQYF.

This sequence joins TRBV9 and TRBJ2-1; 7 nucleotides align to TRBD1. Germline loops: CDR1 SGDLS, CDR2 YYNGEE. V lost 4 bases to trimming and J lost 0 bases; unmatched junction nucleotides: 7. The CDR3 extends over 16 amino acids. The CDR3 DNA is TGTGCCAGCAGCCCCGCCGGGACAGCCTCCTACAATGAGCAGTTCTTC. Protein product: CASSPAGTASYNEQFF. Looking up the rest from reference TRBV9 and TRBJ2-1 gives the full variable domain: DSGVTQTPKHLITATGQRVTLRCSPRSGDLSVYWYQQSLDQGLQFLIQYYNGEERAKGNILERFSAQQFPDLHSELNLSSLELGDSALYFCASSPAGTASYNEQFFGPGTRLTVL.

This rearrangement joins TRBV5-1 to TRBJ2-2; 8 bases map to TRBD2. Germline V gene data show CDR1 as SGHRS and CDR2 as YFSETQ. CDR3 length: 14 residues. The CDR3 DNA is TGCGCGTCGGGGGGGTACGATCCCACCGGGGAGCTGTTTTTT. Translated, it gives CASGGYDPTGELFF.

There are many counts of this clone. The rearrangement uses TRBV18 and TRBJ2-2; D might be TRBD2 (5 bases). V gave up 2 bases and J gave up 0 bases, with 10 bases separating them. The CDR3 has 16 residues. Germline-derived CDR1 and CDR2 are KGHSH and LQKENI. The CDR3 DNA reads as TGTGCCAGCTCACCATTCGACGGGGCGAACACCGGGGAGCTGTTTTTT. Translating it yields CASSPFDGANTGELFF.

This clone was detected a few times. The CDR3 protein is CASSEAGRVTEAFF. The CDR3 DNA reads TGTGCCAGCAGTGAAGCAGGGAGGGTCACTGAAGCTTTCTTT. This chain links TRBV6-1 with TRBJ1-1; D not certain. Trimming took off 0 bases at V and 4 bases at J, with 9 bases between the two ends. Looked up from germline, CDR1 is MNHNS and CDR2 is SASEGT. CDR3 length equals 14 residues.